Listed below are T cell receptor beta chains from one sample, sequenced in a study of T-cell reconstitution after alpha-beta-depleted transplantation in children. TCRdb redid the calling of the PCR reads with MiXCR, one entry per CDR3 protein. This sample has around 250,000 distinct CDR3 sequences, with roughly 23% found just once. This material consisted of PBMCs, taken before TCRalphabeta/CD19-depleted stem cell transplant. These receptors were collected from a girl aged 2 to 9 with Fanconi anemia, due to receive a stem cell transplant. Both conserved end residues are part of each CDR3. D genes are given only for firm matches. Clone size is given for some rows only: seen once, a few or many times, or a class if the clone is expanded.

len: 10; j_gene: TRBJ2-3; v_gene: TRBV20-1; d_gene: -; abundance: many; CDR3aa: CSARWGTQYF; CDR3nt: TGCAGTGCTAGGTGGGGTACGCAGTATTTT
len: 10; j_gene: TRBJ2-5; v_gene: TRBV29-1; d_gene: -; abundance: -; CDR3aa: CSVNKETQYF; CDR3nt: TGCAGCGTGAACAAAGAGACCCAGTACTTC
len: 11; j_gene: TRBJ1-2; v_gene: TRBV20-1; d_gene: -; abundance: -; CDR3aa: CSARFGARYTF; CDR3nt: TGCAGTGCTAGATTCGGGGCTCGCTACACCTTC
len: 14; j_gene: TRBJ1-1; v_gene: TRBV20-1; d_gene: -; abundance: many; CDR3aa: CSARTIQGSTEAFF; CDR3nt: TGCAGTGCTAGAACGATCCAGGGGTCCACTGAAGCTTTCTTT
len: 15; j_gene: TRBJ2-5; v_gene: TRBV7-3; d_gene: -; abundance: -; CDR3aa: CASSLSGVGQETQYF; CDR3nt: TGTGCCAGCAGCTTAAGTGGGGTAGGGCAAGAGACCCAGTACTTC
len: 15; j_gene: TRBJ2-3; v_gene: TRBV6-2/TRBV6-3; d_gene: TRBD2; abundance: many; CDR3aa: CASSLAVISTDTQYF; CDR3nt: TGTGCCAGCAGCCTAGCGGTCATTAGCACAGATACGCAGTATTTT
len: 16; j_gene: TRBJ2-7; v_gene: TRBV20-1; d_gene: -; abundance: many; CDR3aa: CSARDQGPGLSFAQYF; CDR3nt: TGCAGTGCTAGAGATCAAGGACCGGGATTATCATTTGCGCAGTACTTC
len: 15; j_gene: TRBJ2-2; v_gene: TRBV29-1; d_gene: -; abundance: many; CDR3aa: CSVDGQGANTGELFF; CDR3nt: TGCAGCGTTGACGGTCAGGGAGCGAACACCGGGGAGCTGTTTTTT
len: 14; j_gene: TRBJ1-5; v_gene: TRBV7-9; d_gene: -; abundance: few; CDR3aa: CASSQTDSNQPQHF; CDR3nt: TGTGCCAGCAGCCAGACGGATAGCAATCAGCCCCAGCATTTT
len: 13; j_gene: TRBJ2-1; v_gene: TRBV28; d_gene: -; abundance: -; CDR3aa: CASSLFYIDEQFF; CDR3nt: TGTGCCAGCAGTTTATTTTACATCGATGAGCAGTTCTTC
len: 14; j_gene: TRBJ2-1; v_gene: TRBV28; d_gene: TRBD2; abundance: -; CDR3aa: CASRGTSGGNEQFF; CDR3nt: TGTGCCAGCAGGGGGACTAGCGGAGGTAATGAGCAGTTCTTC
len: 15; j_gene: TRBJ2-3; v_gene: TRBV4-2; d_gene: TRBD1; abundance: -; CDR3aa: CASSRGDRPTDTQYF; CDR3nt: TGTGCCAGCAGCCGTGGGGACAGGCCCACAGATACGCAGTATTTT
len: 16; j_gene: TRBJ2-3; v_gene: TRBV6-5; d_gene: -; abundance: few; CDR3aa: CASSYSRRATTDTQYF; CDR3nt: TGTGCCAGCAGTTACTCGAGGCGTGCCACCACAGATACGCAGTATTTT
len: 15; j_gene: TRBJ2-7; v_gene: TRBV5-1; d_gene: -; abundance: many; CDR3aa: CASSLSLHRPYEQYF; CDR3nt: TGCGCCAGCAGCTTGTCTCTCCACAGGCCCTACGAGCAGTACTTC
len: 15; j_gene: TRBJ2-2; v_gene: TRBV7-6; d_gene: TRBD2; abundance: once; CDR3aa: CASSLVGGVTGELFF; CDR3nt: TGTGCCAGCAGCTTGGTCGGGGGGGTAACCGGGGAGCTGTTTTTT
len: 15; j_gene: TRBJ2-3; v_gene: TRBV6-5; d_gene: -; abundance: -; CDR3aa: CASSYLGTDTDTQYF; CDR3nt: TGTGCCAGCAGTTACTTAGGGACGGACACAGATACGCAGTATTTT
len: 16; j_gene: TRBJ2-3; v_gene: TRBV15; d_gene: TRBD1; abundance: -; CDR3aa: CATSRDLGGRTDTQYF; CDR3nt: TGTGCCACCAGCAGAGATCTAGGGGGCAGGACAGATACGCAGTATTTT
len: 16; j_gene: TRBJ2-5; v_gene: TRBV7-8; d_gene: TRBD2; abundance: -; CDR3aa: CASSLASGVLQETQYF; CDR3nt: TGTGCCAGCAGCTTAGCGAGCGGGGTCCTCCAAGAGACCCAGTACTTC
len: 16; j_gene: TRBJ2-3; v_gene: TRBV29-1; d_gene: TRBD2; abundance: many; CDR3aa: CSVDGLAGVFTDTQYF; CDR3nt: TGCAGCGTTGACGGATTAGCGGGGGTATTCACAGATACGCAGTATTTT
len: 12; j_gene: TRBJ1-1; v_gene: TRBV29-1; d_gene: TRBD1; abundance: many; CDR3aa: CSVAGSDRKAFF; CDR3nt: TGCAGCGTTGCCGGCTCGGACAGGAAAGCTTTCTTT
len: 13; j_gene: TRBJ1-6; v_gene: TRBV25-1; d_gene: -; abundance: -; CDR3aa: CASTYGIYSPLHF; CDR3nt: TGTGCCAGCACCTACGGAATCTATTCACCCCTCCACTTT
len: 12; j_gene: TRBJ2-5; v_gene: TRBV28; d_gene: -; abundance: many; CDR3aa: CASSLGGKTQYF; CDR3nt: TGTGCCAGCAGTTTGGGGGGCAAGACCCAGTACTTC
len: 10; j_gene: TRBJ2-1; v_gene: TRBV29-1; d_gene: -; abundance: many; CDR3aa: CSLGANEQFF; CDR3nt: TGCAGCCTTGGAGCAAATGAGCAGTTCTTC
len: 14; j_gene: TRBJ1-5; v_gene: TRBV12-3/TRBV12-4; d_gene: -; abundance: many; CDR3aa: CASSPIYDNQPQHF; CDR3nt: TGTGCCAGCAGCCCGATTTACGACAATCAGCCCCAGCATTTT
len: 14; j_gene: TRBJ2-7; v_gene: TRBV5-1; d_gene: TRBD2; abundance: few; CDR3aa: CASSLEGTSSGVTF; CDR3nt: TGCGCCAGCAGCTTGGAAGGGACTTCTAGCGGGGTTACCTTC
len: 15; j_gene: TRBJ2-7; v_gene: TRBV20-1; d_gene: TRBD2; abundance: many; CDR3aa: CSAASTSGRTYEQYF; CDR3nt: TGCAGTGCTGCCTCGACTAGCGGGAGAACCTACGAGCAGTACTTC
len: 13; j_gene: TRBJ1-3; v_gene: TRBV20-1; d_gene: -; abundance: many; CDR3aa: CSAVGHPGNTIYF; CDR3nt: TGCAGTGCTGTGGGGCATCCTGGAAACACCATATATTTT
len: 15; j_gene: TRBJ1-2; v_gene: TRBV5-1; d_gene: -; abundance: -; CDR3aa: CASSLIFQGIDGYTF; CDR3nt: TGCGCCAGCAGCTTGATTTTCCAGGGGATCGATGGCTACACCTTC
len: 15; j_gene: TRBJ2-7; v_gene: TRBV2; d_gene: TRBD2; abundance: many; CDR3aa: CASTVGLAEPYEQYF; CDR3nt: TGTGCCAGCACCGTCGGACTAGCGGAACCCTACGAGCAGTACTTC
len: 15; j_gene: TRBJ1-4; v_gene: TRBV24-1; d_gene: -; abundance: few; CDR3aa: CATSDSKGPGEKLFF; CDR3nt: TGTGCCACCAGTGATTCAAAGGGGCCAGGGGAAAAACTGTTTTTT
len: 17; j_gene: TRBJ2-1; v_gene: TRBV7-3; d_gene: -; abundance: -; CDR3aa: CASSLMGLAGNYNEQFF; CDR3nt: TGTGCCAGCAGCTTAATGGGTCTAGCTGGGAACTACAATGAGCAGTTCTTC
len: 12; j_gene: TRBJ1-2; v_gene: TRBV6-6; d_gene: TRBD1; abundance: many; CDR3aa: CASRLQGAGYTF; CDR3nt: TGTGCCAGCAGGCTACAGGGGGCAGGCTACACCTTC
len: 11; j_gene: TRBJ1-1; v_gene: TRBV12-3/TRBV12-4; d_gene: -; abundance: -; CDR3aa: CASTTDSEAFF; CDR3nt: TGTGCCAGCACCACGGACAGTGAAGCTTTCTTT
len: 16; j_gene: TRBJ2-3; v_gene: TRBV5-1; d_gene: TRBD2; abundance: -; CDR3aa: CASSLDQREIPDTQYF; CDR3nt: TGCGCCAGCAGCTTGGATCAGCGGGAGATCCCAGATACGCAGTATTTT
len: 14; j_gene: TRBJ2-3; v_gene: TRBV20-1; d_gene: TRBD2; abundance: -; CDR3aa: CSAPKAGTTDTQYF; CDR3nt: TGCAGTGCTCCGAAAGCGGGGACCACAGATACGCAGTATTTT
len: 14; j_gene: TRBJ2-1; v_gene: TRBV18; d_gene: -; abundance: -; CDR3aa: CASSQLEGFWEQFF; CDR3nt: TGTGCCAGCTCACAACTAGAGGGGTTCTGGGAGCAGTTCTTC
len: 13; j_gene: TRBJ2-2; v_gene: TRBV29-1; d_gene: -; abundance: -; CDR3aa: CSVGPGDTGELFF; CDR3nt: TGCAGCGTTGGACCCGGAGACACCGGGGAGCTGTTTTTT
len: 17; j_gene: TRBJ2-5; v_gene: TRBV7-2; d_gene: TRBD2; abundance: many; CDR3aa: CASSPAGLAGVGETQYF; CDR3nt: TGTGCCAGCAGCCCTGCTGGGCTAGCGGGTGTCGGAGAGACCCAGTACTTC
len: 16; j_gene: TRBJ2-2; v_gene: TRBV6-4; d_gene: -; abundance: -; CDR3aa: CASSKEPQPNTGELFF; CDR3nt: TGTGCCAGCAGCAAGGAACCCCAGCCTAACACCGGGGAGCTGTTTTTT
len: 14; j_gene: TRBJ2-4; v_gene: TRBV29-1; d_gene: -; abundance: -; CDR3aa: CSVQPFGTPNIQYF; CDR3nt: TGCAGCGTTCAGCCTTTCGGGACCCCAAACATTCAGTACTTC
len: 13; j_gene: TRBJ2-2; v_gene: TRBV5-5; d_gene: -; abundance: many; CDR3aa: CASRSGNTGELFF; CDR3nt: TGTGCCAGCAGGTCAGGGAACACCGGGGAGCTGTTTTTT
len: 13; j_gene: TRBJ2-7; v_gene: TRBV20-1; d_gene: -; abundance: many; CDR3aa: CSATRTTTYEQYF; CDR3nt: TGCAGTGCTACAAGGACAACGACCTACGAGCAGTACTTC
len: 16; j_gene: TRBJ2-7; v_gene: TRBV10-3; d_gene: -; abundance: -; CDR3aa: CAISESKRTGRYEQYF; CDR3nt: TGTGCCATCAGTGAGTCGAAAAGAACAGGACGCTACGAGCAGTACTTC
len: 12; j_gene: TRBJ2-7; v_gene: TRBV20-1; d_gene: TRBD2; abundance: -; CDR3aa: CSVTSATYEQYF; CDR3nt: TGCAGTGTAACTAGCGCCACCTACGAGCAGTACTTC
len: 14; j_gene: TRBJ1-4; v_gene: TRBV20-1; d_gene: -; abundance: many; CDR3aa: CSARDYGKTEKLFF; CDR3nt: TGCAGTGCTAGAGATTATGGAAAGACTGAAAAACTGTTTTTT
len: 14; j_gene: TRBJ2-3; v_gene: TRBV7-9; d_gene: TRBD2; abundance: many; CDR3aa: CASSQRLAWHTQYF; CDR3nt: TGTGCCAGCAGCCAACGACTAGCCTGGCATACGCAGTATTTT
len: 17; j_gene: TRBJ2-3; v_gene: TRBV6-5; d_gene: TRBD2; abundance: -; CDR3aa: CASSYSSLAGGADTQYF; CDR3nt: TGTGCCAGCAGTTACTCCTCTCTAGCGGGGGGGGCAGATACGCAGTATTTT
len: 14; j_gene: TRBJ2-7; v_gene: TRBV4-2; d_gene: TRBD2; abundance: few; CDR3aa: CASSQTSGDYEQYF; CDR3nt: TGTGCCAGCAGCCAAACTAGCGGGGACTACGAGCAGTACTTC
len: 15; j_gene: TRBJ1-6; v_gene: TRBV9; d_gene: -; abundance: many; CDR3aa: CASSVTGSYNSPLHF; CDR3nt: TGTGCCAGCAGCGTAACAGGGTCTTATAATTCACCCCTCCACTTT
len: 16; j_gene: TRBJ2-3; v_gene: TRBV12-3/TRBV12-4; d_gene: TRBD2; abundance: -; CDR3aa: CASSADRTSVADTQYF; CDR3nt: TGTGCCAGCAGTGCGGATCGGACTAGCGTCGCAGATACGCAGTATTTT
len: 14; j_gene: TRBJ2-1; v_gene: TRBV20-1; d_gene: -; abundance: few; CDR3aa: CSAREPDYPNEQFF; CDR3nt: TGCAGTGCTAGGGAACCAGACTACCCGAATGAGCAGTTCTTC
len: 16; j_gene: TRBJ2-3; v_gene: TRBV7-9; d_gene: -; abundance: -; CDR3aa: CASSLPTRTSTDTQYF; CDR3nt: TGTGCCAGCAGCTTACCTACGAGGACTAGCACAGATACGCAGTATTTT
len: 13; j_gene: TRBJ2-3; v_gene: TRBV12-3/TRBV12-4; d_gene: -; abundance: few; CDR3aa: CASSLRLTDTQYF; CDR3nt: TGTGCCAGCAGTTTAAGGCTCACAGATACGCAGTATTTT
len: 15; j_gene: TRBJ2-3; v_gene: TRBV7-3; d_gene: -; abundance: -; CDR3aa: CASSSGAVFPDTQYF; CDR3nt: TGTGCCAGCAGCTCGGGGGCAGTATTCCCAGATACGCAGTATTTT
len: 12; j_gene: TRBJ2-5; v_gene: TRBV5-1; d_gene: -; abundance: many; CDR3aa: CASSLVQETQYF; CDR3nt: TGCGCCAGCAGCTTGGTCCAAGAGACCCAGTACTTC
len: 15; j_gene: TRBJ2-3; v_gene: TRBV28; d_gene: -; abundance: many; CDR3aa: CASSSAGGYTDTQYF; CDR3nt: TGTGCCAGCAGTTCCGCTGGCGGGTACACAGATACGCAGTATTTT
len: 13; j_gene: TRBJ1-1; v_gene: TRBV19; d_gene: -; abundance: many; CDR3aa: CASLSLLNTEAFF; CDR3nt: TGTGCCAGCCTTTCTCTACTTAACACTGAAGCTTTCTTT
len: 15; j_gene: TRBJ2-1; v_gene: TRBV7-7; d_gene: -; abundance: many; CDR3aa: CASSLVGGVYNEQFF; CDR3nt: TGTGCCAGCAGCTTAGTGGGGGGAGTCTACAATGAGCAGTTCTTC
len: 18; j_gene: TRBJ2-3; v_gene: TRBV12-3/TRBV12-4; d_gene: -; abundance: -; CDR3aa: CASSSTPVTGGDGDTQYF; CDR3nt: TGTGCCAGCAGTTCGACTCCGGTGACGGGCGGGGACGGGGATACGCAGTATTTT